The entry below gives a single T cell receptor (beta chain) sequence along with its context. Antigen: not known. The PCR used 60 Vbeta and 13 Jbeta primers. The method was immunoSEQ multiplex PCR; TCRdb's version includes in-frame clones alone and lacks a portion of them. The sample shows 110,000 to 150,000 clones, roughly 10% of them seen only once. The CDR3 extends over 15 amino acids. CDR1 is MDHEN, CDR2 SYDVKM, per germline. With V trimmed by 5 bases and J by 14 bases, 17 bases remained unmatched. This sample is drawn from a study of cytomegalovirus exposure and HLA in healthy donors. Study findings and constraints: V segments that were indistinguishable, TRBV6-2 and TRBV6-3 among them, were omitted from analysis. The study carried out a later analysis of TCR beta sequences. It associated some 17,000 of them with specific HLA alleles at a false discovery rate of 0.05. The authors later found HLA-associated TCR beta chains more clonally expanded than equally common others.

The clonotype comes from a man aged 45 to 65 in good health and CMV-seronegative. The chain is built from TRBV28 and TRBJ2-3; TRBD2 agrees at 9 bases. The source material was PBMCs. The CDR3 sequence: CASSPRALAGVGVYF. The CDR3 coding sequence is TGTGCCAGCAGTCCCCGGGCGTTAGCGGGAGTGGGGGTGTATTTT. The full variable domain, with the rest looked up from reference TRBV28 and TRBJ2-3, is DVKVTQSSRYLVKRTGEKVFLECVQDMDHENMFWYRQDPGLGLRLIYFSYDVKMKEKGDIPEGYSVSREKKERFSLILESASTNQTSMYLCASSPRALAGVGVYFGPGTRLTVL.